A single sample is the source of the 25 T cell receptor beta chains below, sequenced in a study of technical replicates of blood from four donors. Measured with immunoSEQ multiplex PCR; TCRdb has only the in-frame clones, and not every one. The table lists 79,000 or so clones, about 96% of them singletons, with approximately 0.3% in the top ten. The sequenced sample was T cells isolated from PBMCs. The receptor set was obtained from a human donor in good health.

The V and J genes are TRBV2 and TRBJ2-5, with 9 bases aligning to TRBD1. The germline CDR1 and CDR2 sequences are SNHLY and FYNNEI. The CDR3 has 13 amino acids. V shed 4 bases, J shed 6 bases, and the junction held 3 bases outside the gene matches. The CDR3 loop reads CASSVGTGQTQYF. The CDR3 DNA sequence: TGTGCCAGCAGTGTGGGGACAGGGCAGACCCAGTACTTC.

The V and J genes are TRBV7-3 and TRBJ2-2; perhaps TRBD1 as D (5 bases). The CDR3 loop spans 16 amino acids. V was cut by 3 bases and J by 1 base, with 12 bases left in between. Germline values: CDR1 SGHTA, CDR2 FQGTGA. As DNA, the CDR3 is TGTGCCAGCAGCTTCCCACAGGCAGGGAACACCGGGGAGCTGTTTTTT. This gives the protein CASSFPQAGNTGELFF. Using reference TRBV7-3 and TRBJ2-2 for the parts outside the CDR3, the full variable domain is GAGVSQTPSNKVTEKGKYVELRCDPISGHTALYWYRQSLGQGPEFLIYFQGTGAADDSGLPNDRFFAVRPEGSVSTLKIQRTERGDSAVYLCASSFPQAGNTGELFFGEGSRLTVL.

CDR3 residues: CASRSGVQETQYF. DNA of the CDR3: TGTGCCAGCCGTAGCGGGGTACAAGAGACCCAGTACTTC. This chain joins TRBV6-5 and TRBJ2-5; the match to TRBD2 covers 8 bases. V was pared by 8 bases and J by 2 bases, with 4 bases of the junction left unmatched. This CDR3 has 13 residues. Germline CDR1 and CDR2: MNHEY and SVGAGI.

The chain combines TRBV4-1 with TRBJ1-2; possible D gene TRBD1, 6 bases. CDR1 MGHRA and CDR2 YSYEKL come from the germline V gene. The V end lost 4 bases, the J end lost 3 bases, and 18 bases lay between the germline ends. This CDR3 has 16 residues. The CDR3 reads CASSRGSEQGDYGYTF. The CDR3 nucleotides are TGCGCCAGCAGCCGAGGAAGTGAACAGGGAGACTATGGCTACACCTTC.

The chain has TRBV7-2 and TRBJ1-5; a weak D match, TRBD1 (5 bases). The CDR3 runs 13 residues. The germline gives CDR1 SGHTA, CDR2 FQGNSA. V shed 1 base and J shed 11 bases, with 12 bases lying between them. The CDR3 nucleotides are TGTGCCAGCAGCTTAGAGCGGGGCTCAGCCCAGCATTTT. The encoded protein is CASSLERGSAQHF.

The gene calls are TRBV5-6 and TRBJ2-2; D not resolved. This CDR3 contains 14 residues. V was trimmed by 0 bases and J by 1 base, leaving 4 bases between them. Germline V gene lookup returns CDR1 SGHDT and CDR2 YYEEEE. DNA of the CDR3: TGTGCCAGCAGCTTGGACTGGAACACCGGGGAGCTGTTTTTT. It translates to CASSLDWNTGELFF.

The rearrangement links TRBV11-2 to TRBJ2-5, with a tentative D call TRBD2 (6 bases). Trimming took off 1 base at V and 3 bases at J, with 18 bases between the two ends. Germline V gene lookup returns CDR1 SGHAT and CDR2 FQNNGV. The CDR3 extends over 17 amino acids. CDR3 protein: CASSLGGRYQREETQYF. CDR3 DNA: TGTGCCAGCAGCTTAGGGGGAAGATATCAGCGGGAAGAGACCCAGTACTTC.

This chain uses TRBV7-2 with TRBJ2-3; no definite D call. V lost 4 bases to trimming and J lost 1 base, with 9 bases between them. Germline CDR1 is SGHTA and CDR2 is FQGNSA. The CDR3 runs to 14 residues. The CDR3 region is CASSSHWRTDTQYF. CDR3 sequence (DNA): TGTGCCAGCAGCTCCCATTGGCGCACAGATACGCAGTATTTT.

V is TRBV5-4 and J is TRBJ1-5, with D uncertain. Germline values: CDR1 SGHNT, CDR2 YYREEE (reference sequence). The CDR3 is made up of 13 amino acids. V was trimmed by 2 bases and J by 4 bases, leaving 7 bases between them. The chain's CDR3 is CASSFGVNQPQHF. The CDR3 nucleotides are TGTGCCAGCAGCTTCGGAGTTAATCAGCCCCAGCATTTT.

This clone is a singleton in its sample. V usage is TRBV19 and J usage is TRBJ2-7; 10 nucleotides agree with TRBD2. The V gene's germline CDR1 is LNHDA and CDR2 SQIVND (reference sequence). The CDR3 totals 15 residues. After removal of 5 bases from V and 0 bases from J, the junction contained 4 bases not matched to a gene. The CDR3 spells CASSSTSGYSYEQYF. CDR3 sequence (DNA): TGTGCCAGTAGTTCGACTAGCGGGTACTCCTACGAGCAGTACTTC.

The chain joins TRBV15 to TRBJ2-6; tentatively, D is TRBD2 (5 bases). This CDR3 contains 18 residues. Trimming pared 0 bases from V and 4 bases from J, leaving 16 bases between. Germline V CDR1 and CDR2: LNHNV, YYDKDF (reference sequence). CDR3 DNA sequence: TGTGCCACCAGCAGAGATAGGCGGGTGGTGATCGGGGCCAACGTCCTGACTTTC. Protein product: CATSRDRRVVIGANVLTF.

CDR3 residues: CASSGAFLQGSDGYTF. The CDR3 coding sequence is TGTGCCAGCAGCGGGGCCTTCTTACAGGGGTCGGATGGCTACACCTTC. The chain couples TRBV27 to TRBJ1-2; 7 bases match TRBD1. With V trimmed by 6 bases and J by 6 bases, 16 bases remained unmatched. Germline values: CDR1 MNHEY, CDR2 SMNVEV (reference sequence). The length of the CDR3 is 16 residues.

The chain couples TRBV7-8 to TRBJ2-3, with 14 bases fitting TRBD2. After removal of 4 bases from V and 5 bases from J, the junction contained 5 bases not matched to a gene. This CDR3 is built from 16 residues. CDR1 and CDR2 (germline): SGHVS, FQNEAQ. CDR3 sequence (DNA): TGTGCCAGCAGCTCCGGGACTAGCGGGAGACGAGATACGCAGTATTTT. Translating gives CASSSGTSGRRDTQYF. Full variable domain (remainder filled in from reference TRBV7-8 and TRBJ2-3): GAGVSQSPRYKVAKRGQDVALRCDPISGHVSLFWYQQALGQGPEFLTYFQNEAQLDKSGLPSDRFFAERPEGSVSTLKIQRTQQEDSAVYLCASSSGTSGRRDTQYFGPGTRLTVL.

The rearrangement joins TRBV4-1 to TRBJ1-2; D not certain. The CDR3 runs to 12 residues. CDR1 is MGHRA, CDR2 YSYEKL, per germline. V was pared by 2 bases and J by 8 bases, with 9 bases between. The CDR3 coding sequence is TGCGCCAGCAGCCAATTGGGCATCGGCTACACCTTC. Translation: CASSQLGIGYTF.

The gene calls are TRBV4-1 and TRBJ1-5; D may be TRBD1 (6 bases). V was shortened by 2 bases and J by 0 bases, with 11 bases between the two germline ends. Germline V gene data show CDR1 as MGHRA and CDR2 as YSYEKL. This CDR3 contains 16 residues. As DNA, the CDR3 is TGCGCCAGCAGCCAACCCCTCAGGGGTAGCAATCAGCCCCAGCATTTT. As protein: CASSQPLRGSNQPQHF.

As for this clone: A read error may produce the germline difference seen at one junction end. The chain links TRBV4-3 to TRBJ2-1, with 8 bases identical to TRBD2. This CDR3 is 15 amino acids long. Looked up from germline, CDR1 is LGHNA and CDR2 is YSLEER. Written as DNA, the CDR3 is TGCGCCAGCAGTCAAGCGGGAGAAGGAAACAATGAGCAGTTCTTC. Protein: CASSQAGEGNNEQFF.

This clone was recorded only once. As DNA, the CDR3 is TGTGCCAGCAGCTTAGACGGGAAATCCTACGAGCAGTACTTC. It encodes CASSLDGKSYEQYF. V and J are TRBV7-2 and TRBJ2-7; D perhaps matches TRBD2 (5 bases). Trimming stripped 1 base from V and 1 base from J, with 8 bases between. The CDR3 is made up of 14 amino acids. Germline-derived CDR1 and CDR2 are SGHTA and FQGNSA.

The rearrangement joins TRBV27 to TRBJ2-7; TRBD1 might be the D (6 bases). CDR1 is MNHEY and CDR2 is SMNVEV in the germline V gene (reference sequence). The CDR3 is 14 residues long. With 4 bases removed from V and 0 bases from J, the gap between germline ends came to 10 bases. CDR3 DNA sequence: TGTGCCAGCAGTTCCGAACAGGGCTCCTACGAGCAGTACTTC. This sequence encodes CASSSEQGSYEQYF.

The chain links TRBV7-8 to TRBJ2-2; 8 nucleotides match TRBD2. The CDR3 covers 16 residues. CDR1 SGHVS and CDR2 FQNEAQ come from the germline V gene. Trimming removed 5 bases from V and 6 bases from J; junction bases left unmatched: 11. The CDR3 coding sequence is TGTGCCAGCAGCCCGACAGCGGGAGACCCCCCCGGGGAGCTGTTTTTT. Translated, it gives CASSPTAGDPPGELFF.

CDR3 nucleotides: TGCGCCAGCAGTGCGTACGGTACCTCGGATGAGCAGTTCTTC. Translation gives CASSAYGTSDEQFF. This sequence joins TRBV10-1 and TRBJ2-1; D not certain. The V and J ends lost 4 bases and 8 bases respectively, with 15 bases between them. Germline assignment: CDR1 WNHNN and CDR2 SYGVQD (reference sequence). This CDR3 is built from 14 residues.

The V call is TRBV9, the J call TRBJ2-1, with 8 nucleotides matching TRBD2. The CDR3 sequence is 13 residues long. CDR1 is SGDLS and CDR2 is YYNGEE in the germline V gene. J lost 7 bases, V lost 1 base, and 1 base had no gene match. The CDR3 DNA sequence: TGTGCCAGCAGCGTAACTAGCGGTAATGAGCAGTTCTTC. Amino acids: CASSVTSGNEQFF.

The V and J genes are TRBV6-5 and TRBJ1-1; no reliable D call. The length of the CDR3 is 11 residues. Trimming pared 6 bases from V and 5 bases from J, leaving 7 bases between. Germline V gene sequence: CDR1 MNHEY, CDR2 SVGAGI. This CDR3 reads CASRTRTEAFF. CDR3 coding DNA: TGTGCCAGCAGGACGAGGACTGAAGCTTTCTTT.

This clone was seen once. This sequence joins TRBV4-2 and TRBJ2-5; TRBD2 matches 12 bases. Trimming cost V 4 bases and J 4 bases; bases outside gene matches: 7. The germline V gene encodes CDR1 LGHNA and CDR2 YNFKEQ. The CDR3 runs 16 residues. Here the CDR3 reads CASSRRELAGGETQYF. The CDR3 DNA follows: TGTGCCAGCAGCCGCAGAGAACTAGCGGGAGGAGAGACCCAGTACTTC.

V gene TRBV6-5 combines with J gene TRBJ1-2; the D gene is possibly TRBD1 (5 bases). Trimming took 8 bases from V and 6 from J, leaving 13 bases between them. CDR1 is MNHEY, CDR2 SVGAGI, per germline. This CDR3 has 12 amino acids. The CDR3 nucleotides read TGTGCCAGCGGAAGGGGTGAGGATGGCTACACCTTC. This sequence encodes CASGRGEDGYTF.

This clone was recorded a few times. The gene calls are TRBV25-1 and TRBJ1-5; tentative D call: TRBD1 (6 bases). Looked up from germline, CDR1 is MGHDK and CDR2 is SYGVNS. Trimming pared 5 bases from V and 6 bases from J, leaving 14 bases between. The CDR3 has 14 amino acids. CDR3 nucleotides: TGTGCCAGCAGTAAAACAGGGAGCGGTCAGCCCCAGCATTTT. It specifies CASSKTGSGQPQHF.